This is a list of T cell receptor beta chains from one sample in a study of blood T cell repertoires in COVID-19. The table came from immunoSEQ multiplex PCR; TCRdb's copy has only in-frame clones and leaves some out. The sample lists a few hundred thousand clones; roughly 89% were seen once. Sequencing was carried out using peripheral blood. The receptors stem from a woman between 55 and 75 years old with COVID-19, enrolled during active disease. Both conserved end residues are part of each CDR3. The D gene is left open where the match is weak. Rows give clone size only sometimes, using once, few, many, or a class for an expanded clone.

V	J	size	D	CDR3	DNA
TRBV6-5	TRBJ1-1	once	TRBD1	CASSGQGNTEAFF	TGTGCCAGCAGCGGACAGGGAAACACTGAAGCTTTCTTT
TRBV9	TRBJ2-2	NA	NA	CASSVAGGRGLNTGELFF	TGTGCCAGCAGCGTAGCTGGGGGGCGGGGGCTGAACACCGGGGAGCTGTTTTTT
TRBV6-5	TRBJ1-1	NA	NA	CASSYSQASMNTEAFF	TGTGCCAGCAGTTACTCGCAGGCCAGCATGAACACTGAAGCTTTCTTT
TRBV6-5	TRBJ1-1	NA	NA	CASSPGVKAFF	TGTGCCAGCAGCCCAGGGGTTAAAGCTTTCTTT
TRBV18	TRBJ2-3	NA	NA	CASSYRTDTQYF	TGTGCCAGCTCCTACCGCACAGATACGCAGTATTTT
TRBV5-6	TRBJ2-7	NA	TRBD1	CASRRDSHEQYF	TGTGCCAGCAGAAGGGACAGCCACGAGCAGTACTTC
TRBV5-1	TRBJ1-1	NA	NA	CASSSSPGNTEAFF	TGCGCCAGCAGCTCCAGCCCGGGGAACACTGAAGCTTTCTTT
TRBV2	TRBJ2-7	NA	TRBD1	CASSEGQLSYEQYF	TGTGCCAGCAGTGAGGGACAGCTGTCCTACGAGCAGTACTTC
TRBV4-2	TRBJ2-2	NA	NA	CASSQDFAVPGELFF	TGTGCCAGCAGCCAAGACTTCGCGGTCCCCGGGGAGCTGTTTTTT
TRBV5-1	TRBJ1-5	NA	TRBD1	CASSSGTGGNQPQHF	TGCGCCAGCAGCTCCGGGACAGGGGGTAATCAGCCCCAGCATTTT
TRBV30	TRBJ1-3	NA	NA	CAWSRVPGNTIYF	TGTGCCTGGAGCAGGGTCCCTGGAAACACCATATATTTT
TRBV7-8	TRBJ1-4	NA	TRBD1	CASSLGQGSTNEKLFF	TGTGCCAGCAGCTTGGGACAGGGATCAACTAATGAAAAACTGTTTTTT
TRBV28	TRBJ1-2	NA	NA	CASSLWNKGYTF	TGTGCCAGCAGTTTATGGAACAAGGGCTACACCTTC
TRBV4-2	TRBJ1-2	NA	NA	CASSQDWQGYTF	TGTGCCAGCAGCCAAGATTGGCAAGGCTACACCTTC
TRBV6-5	TRBJ2-1	NA	TRBD1	CASSSRQGPPNNEQFF	TGTGCCAGCAGTTCAAGACAGGGGCCCCCTAACAATGAGCAGTTCTTC
TRBV6-5	TRBJ2-7	NA	NA	CASSWTETSYEQYF	TGTGCCAGCAGTTGGACAGAAACCTCCTACGAGCAGTACTTC
TRBV6-5	TRBJ2-7	NA	NA	CASSTGIAYEQYF	TGTGCCAGCAGTACAGGGATTGCCTACGAGCAGTACTTC
TRBV7-3	TRBJ2-1	NA	TRBD1	CASNTGGPSSYNEQFF	TGTGCCAGCAACACAGGGGGCCCTAGCTCCTACAATGAGCAGTTCTTC
TRBV18	TRBJ1-1	NA	NA	CASSPTGTTPPEAFF	TGTGCCAGCTCACCGACCGGGACAACTCCTCCTGAAGCTTTCTTT
TRBV6-2/TRBV6-3	TRBJ1-2	NA	NA	CASSYSPLGQPNRRGNYGYTF	TGTGCCAGCAGTTACTCGCCTCTGGGACAACCAAATCGTAGGGGCAACTATGGCTACACCTTC
TRBV9	TRBJ1-1	few	NA	CASSVVPGTEAFF	TGTGCCAGCAGCGTAGTTCCGGGCACTGAAGCTTTCTTT
TRBV15	TRBJ1-1	NA	TRBD1	CATSREQGKDTEAFF	TGTGCCACCAGCAGAGAACAGGGGAAGGACACTGAAGCTTTCTTT
TRBV5-1	TRBJ1-6	NA	NA	CASSLVAGNNSPLHF	TGCGCCAGCAGCTTGGTGGCAGGGAATAATTCACCCCTCCACTTT
TRBV5-1	TRBJ2-1	NA	TRBD2	CASSLSGGGAISSYNEQFF	TGCGCCAGCAGCCTGAGCGGCGGGGGGGCGATCAGCTCCTACAATGAGCAGTTCTTC
TRBV19	TRBJ2-7	NA	TRBD2	CASSPPSGGRYEQYF	TGTGCCAGTAGTCCCCCTAGCGGGGGGCGGTACGAGCAGTACTTC
TRBV4-1	TRBJ1-2	few	NA	CASSRPGAVPYGYTF	TGCGCCAGCAGCCGCCCAGGGGCGGTACCCTATGGCTACACCTTC
TRBV5-1	TRBJ2-7	NA	TRBD2	CASSLGASGGVYEQYF	TGCGCCAGCAGCTTGGGAGCTAGCGGGGGAGTCTACGAGCAGTACTTC
TRBV19	TRBJ1-6	NA	TRBD1	CASGQGNSPLHF	TGTGCCAGTGGACAGGGGAATTCACCCCTCCACTTT
TRBV5-6	TRBJ2-3	NA	NA	CASSKTPSVRGTQYF	TGTGCCAGCAGCAAAACCCCGAGCGTTCGAGGCACGCAGTATTTT
TRBV6-1	TRBJ2-1	NA	NA	CASSEYELGFLNEQFF	TGTGCCAGCAGTGAATATGAGCTCGGTTTCTTGAATGAGCAGTTCTTC
TRBV6-1	TRBJ1-6	once	TRBD1	CASSERTGQGASPLHF	TGTGCCAGCAGTGAACGAACTGGACAGGGCGCTTCACCCCTCCACTTT
TRBV5-1	TRBJ2-7	NA	TRBD2	CASSLQSSGGSYEQYF	TGCGCCAGCAGCTTGCAATCTAGCGGGGGATCCTACGAGCAGTACTTC
TRBV19	TRBJ1-6	NA	NA	CASSLGPHGGNSPLHF	TGTGCCAGTAGTCTCGGGCCGCACGGAGGGAATTCACCCCTCCACTTT
TRBV7-3	TRBJ2-1	few	NA	CASSLGLAVGNEQFF	TGTGCCAGCAGCTTAGGATTAGCGGTGGGCAATGAGCAGTTCTTC
TRBV9	TRBJ1-6	NA	NA	CASSVGGVEQLKSPLHF	TGTGCCAGCAGCGTAGGGGGGGTCGAACAGCTAAAATCACCCCTCCACTTT
TRBV28	TRBJ1-3	NA	NA	CASSLSGRRSTIYF	TGTGCCAGCAGTTTATCTGGCCGGAGGAGCACCATATATTTT
TRBV19	TRBJ2-1	once	NA	CASSLRTINNEQFF	TGTGCCAGTAGTTTACGGACTATCAACAATGAGCAGTTCTTC
TRBV5-1	TRBJ1-1	NA	TRBD1	CASSLETGPTEAFF	TGCGCCAGCAGCTTGGAGACAGGGCCCACTGAAGCTTTCTTT
TRBV18	TRBJ1-1	NA	NA	CASSTPTGPEAFF	TGTGCCAGCTCAACTCCCACGGGTCCTGAAGCTTTCTTT
TRBV2	TRBJ2-1	NA	TRBD2	CASSRHSGGIRISSYNEQFF	TGTGCCAGCAGTAGACATAGCGGGGGAATCCGTATCAGCTCCTACAATGAGCAGTTCTTC
TRBV5-1	TRBJ1-1	once	NA	CASSLAGGDGAEAFF	TGCGCCAGCAGCTTGGCCGGGGGGGACGGGGCTGAAGCTTTCTTT
TRBV12-3/TRBV12-4	TRBJ1-1	NA	TRBD1	CASTLQGHTEAFF	TGTGCCAGCACCTTACAGGGGCACACTGAAGCTTTCTTT
TRBV19	TRBJ2-1	NA	TRBD2	CASRIDFPCIGGGFHYNEQFF	TGTGCCAGTAGAATAGATTTTCCGTGTATTGGGGGAGGGTTTCACTACAATGAGCAGTTCTTC
TRBV10-3	TRBJ2-5	NA	TRBD1	CAIKPGQGLLQGETQYF	TGTGCCATCAAACCGGGACAGGGTCTCCTACAGGGAGAGACCCAGTACTTC
TRBV14	TRBJ2-5	NA	NA	CASSQGLFGETQYF	TGTGCCAGCAGCCAAGGACTTTTCGGGGAGACCCAGTACTTC
TRBV18	TRBJ2-1	NA	TRBD1	CASSDPGQGYNEQFF	TGTGCCAGCTCAGATCCGGGACAGGGGTACAATGAGCAGTTCTTC
TRBV18	TRBJ1-2	NA	NA	CASSQGPETYGYTF	TGTGCCAGCTCACAGGGGCCCGAGACCTATGGCTACACCTTC
TRBV9	TRBJ2-3	NA	NA	CASSVYEGSTDTQYF	TGTGCCAGCAGCGTTTATGAGGGCAGCACAGATACGCAGTATTTT
TRBV6-1	TRBJ1-3	NA	NA	CASSEPGQGRLDTIYF	TGTGCCAGCAGTGAACCCGGACAAGGCCGACTGGACACCATATATTTT
TRBV27	TRBJ1-6	NA	TRBD1	CASSRTGGPGVDNSPLHF	TGTGCCAGCAGTAGGACAGGGGGCCCAGGTGTGGATAATTCACCCCTCCACTTT
TRBV10-3	TRBJ2-3	once	TRBD2	CAISEPSGDFSDTQYF	TGTGCCATCAGTGAGCCTAGCGGGGACTTTTCAGATACGCAGTATTTT
TRBV7-6	TRBJ1-2	NA	TRBD1	CASSLTRDRRYGYTF	TGTGCCAGCAGCTTAACACGGGACAGGAGATATGGCTACACCTTC
TRBV11-2	TRBJ2-7	NA	TRBD1	CASSLRVFDRGGEQYF	TGTGCCAGCAGCTTAAGGGTGTTTGACAGGGGGGGCGAGCAGTACTTC
TRBV5-6	TRBJ2-3	NA	NA	CASSLKTSAGPTDTQYF	TGTGCCAGCAGCTTGAAAACGTCTGCGGGGCCCACAGATACGCAGTATTTT
TRBV5-8	TRBJ2-7	NA	TRBD1	CASSPGQGILYEQYF	TGTGCCAGCAGCCCAGGACAGGGGATCCTCTACGAGCAGTACTTC
TRBV2	TRBJ2-5	NA	NA	CASSEDLVQETQYF	TGTGCCAGCAGTGAAGATTTAGTGCAAGAGACCCAGTACTTC
TRBV6-1	TRBJ1-5	NA	NA	CASSVSPGGSNQPQHF	TGTGCCAGCAGTGTATCACCGGGAGGTAGCAATCAGCCCCAGCATTTT
TRBV4-1	TRBJ2-7	once	NA	CASSYRDNSYEQYF	TGCGCCAGCAGCTACCGGGACAACTCCTACGAGCAGTACTTC
TRBV2	TRBJ1-5	NA	NA	CASRPGGWDNQPQHF	TGTGCCAGCAGACCCGGCGGGTGGGACAATCAGCCCCAGCATTTT
TRBV19	TRBJ1-2	NA	TRBD1	CASKEGAESGYTF	TGTGCCAGTAAGGAGGGGGCAGAAAGTGGCTACACCTTC